The 31 T cell receptor beta chains presented below share a single source sample, sequenced in a study of T-cell memory formation after mild COVID-19. In TCRdb, the 5' RACE reads were re-called with MiXCR into one record per CDR3 protein. The table includes 400,000 or so distinct CDR3 sequences, around 21% detected once. Sequencing was performed on PBMCs or a T cell subset sorted from them (not recorded which). The receptors were sampled from an adult woman who had mild COVID-19 (a few samples of this study predate the infection). Cell type and time point are not known.

The rearrangement uses TRBV7-9 and TRBJ2-5, with 13 bases fitting TRBD2. Germline CDR1 SEHNR, CDR2 FQNEAQ (reference sequence). There are 16 residues in the CDR3. Germline trimming cut 5 bases from V and 5 bases from J; bases unmatched to any gene: 8. The CDR3 DNA is TGTGCCAGCAGCGCCCCGGGACTAGCGGGGAGGGAGACCCAGTACTTC. This sequence encodes CASSAPGLAGRETQYF. Full variable domain (rest looked up from reference TRBV7-9 and TRBJ2-5): DTGVSQNPRHKITKRGQNVTFRCDPISEHNRLYWYRQTLGQGPEFLTYFQNEAQLEKSRLLSDRFSAERPKGSFSTLEIQRTEQGDSAMYLCASSAPGLAGRETQYFGPGTRLLVL.

The V gene is TRBV7-3, the J gene TRBJ1-1, with a weak D call TRBD1 (5 bases). The CDR3 is made up of 14 amino acids. Germline loops: CDR1 SGHTA, CDR2 FQGTGA. Deletions cut 5 bases from V and 4 bases from J, with 14 bases between. The CDR3: CASSIGTGGTEAFF. CDR3 sequence (DNA): TGTGCCAGCAGCATAGGGACCGGCGGCACTGAAGCTTTCTTT.

This chain connects TRBV7-9 to TRBJ2-1; possible D gene TRBD2, 6 bases. Germline assignment: CDR1 SEHNR and CDR2 FQNEAQ (reference sequence). CDR3 length: 13 residues. Trimming cost V 5 bases and J 7 bases, with 12 bases left between them. CDR3 loop: CASSVPAGNEQFF. The CDR3 coding sequence is TGTGCCAGCAGCGTCCCCGCGGGGAATGAGCAGTTCTTC.

Many counts were recorded for this clonotype. The chain uses TRBV3-1 and TRBJ2-2, with 12 nucleotides matching TRBD1. Germline trimming cut 4 bases from V and 5 bases from J; bases unmatched to any gene: 11. This CDR3 has 18 amino acids. Germline-derived CDR1 and CDR2 are LGHDT and YNNKEL (reference sequence). This CDR3 reads CASSLLPGTGGRTGELFF. The CDR3 DNA is TGTGCCAGCAGCCTCCTCCCCGGGACAGGGGGCCGAACCGGGGAGCTGTTTTTT. Variable domain in full (rest from reference TRBV3-1 and TRBJ2-2): DTAVSQTPKYLVTQMGNDKSIKCEQNLGHDTMYWYKQDSKKFLKIMFSYNNKELIINETVPNRFSPKSPDKAHLNLHINSLELGDSAVYFCASSLLPGTGGRTGELFFGEGSRLTVL.

V usage is TRBV20-1 and J usage is TRBJ1-6, with 7 bases identical to TRBD1. The ends lost 6 bases at V and 10 bases at J; junction bases unmatched: 9. The CDR3 spans 13 residues. CDR1 is DFQATT, CDR2 SNEGSKA, per germline (reference sequence). The CDR3 DNA is TGCAGTGCCGCCGGGACAGATCCATCACCCCTCCACTTT. Translating it yields CSAAGTDPSPLHF.

The chain uses TRBV18 and TRBJ1-2; 7 nucleotides agree with TRBD1. Germline values: CDR1 KGHSH, CDR2 LQKENI. CDR3 length equals 18 residues. V lost 4 bases and J lost 6; bases outside the gene matches: 20. The CDR3 here is CASSLRTGTDLNSDGYTF. For the CDR3, the DNA is TGTGCCAGCTCACTGAGGACCGGGACAGACTTAAATTCAGATGGCTACACCTTC.

This sequence joins TRBV24-1 and TRBJ2-1; 9 bases are a match to TRBD2. V was pared by 3 bases and J by 5 bases, with 7 bases of the junction left unmatched. The germline V gene has CDR1 KGHDR and CDR2 SFDVKD. There are 16 residues in the CDR3. CDR3 coding DNA: TGTGCCACCAGTGATGAACCGGGACTAGCCCACAATGAGCAGTTCTTC. Its protein is CATSDEPGLAHNEQFF.

The chain carries TRBV15 and TRBJ1-1; D not resolved. Per germline, CDR1 LNHNV and CDR2 YYDKDF (reference sequence). Trimming took off 3 bases at V and 6 bases at J, with 17 bases between the two ends. The CDR3 is made up of 15 amino acids. CDR3 nucleotides: TGTGCCACCAGCAGCCCCTACTGGGAGGAAGCTGAAGCTTTCTTT. Translating it yields CATSSPYWEEAEAFF.

This clonotype was detected ten times or more. The chain couples TRBV12-3 or TRBV12-4 to TRBJ2-3, with TRBD2 identical over 12 bases. V trimming: 2 bases; J trimming: 4 bases; junction bases outside the gene matches: 10. This CDR3 region has 18 residues. This chain's CDR3 is CASSLRMTSGGPADTQYF. The DNA of the CDR3 is TGTGCCAGCAGTTTAAGGATGACTAGCGGGGGCCCGGCAGATACGCAGTATTTT.

The V call is TRBV21-1, the J call TRBJ2-2. TRBV21-1 is annotated as a pseudogene. This CDR3 has 17 residues. CDR3: CASSKASRTIRHGELFF. CDR3 in DNA: TGTGCCAGCAGCAAAGCAAGCAGGACGATACGGCACGGGGAGCTGTTTTTT.

V gene TRBV30 combines with J gene TRBJ1-5; no clear D gene. The V gene lost 0 bases and the J gene lost 4 bases, with 10 bases spanning the gap. Germline loops: CDR1 GTSNPN, CDR2 SVGIG (reference sequence). The CDR3 sequence is 14 residues long. CDR3 sequence: CAWSVLTGNQPQHF. CDR3 sequence (DNA): TGTGCCTGGAGTGTACTTACGGGGAATCAGCCCCAGCATTTT. Combining the CDR3 with reference TRBV30 and TRBJ1-5 gives the whole variable domain SQTIHQWPATLVQPVGSPLSLECTVEGTSNPNLYWYRQAAGRGLQLLFYSVGIGQISSEVPQNLSASRPQDRQFILSSKKLLLSDSGFYLCAWSVLTGNQPQHFGDGTRLSIL.

The V and J genes are TRBV7-7 and TRBJ2-7, with 7 bases lining up with TRBD1. With V trimmed by 5 bases and J by 5 bases, 9 bases remained unmatched. Germline CDR1 SSHAT, CDR2 FNYEAQ (reference sequence). The CDR3 is 14 amino acids. DNA for the CDR3: TGTGCCAGCAGCAGGGGGACAGCTTTACACGAGCAGTACTTC. This sequence encodes CASSRGTALHEQYF. The variable domain in full, completed from reference TRBV7-7 and TRBJ2-7, reads GAGVSQSPRYKVTKRGQDVTLRCDPISSHATLYWYQQALGQGPEFLTYFNYEAQPDKSGLPSDRFSAERPEGSISTLTIQRTEQRDSAMYRCASSRGTALHEQYFGPGTRLTVT.

This clonotype was counted a few times. The chain employs TRBV11-2 and TRBJ2-7; no clear D gene. The CDR3 consists of 14 residues. Germline V gene sequence: CDR1 SGHAT, CDR2 FQNNGV. V lost 1 base and J 2 bases, leaving 9 bases between the germline ends. The CDR3 protein is CASSLGSVAYEQYF. CDR3 nucleotides: TGTGCCAGCAGCTTAGGGTCGGTCGCCTACGAGCAGTACTTC.

The V gene is TRBV25-1, the J gene TRBJ1-1; tentatively, D is TRBD1 (6 bases). V was pared by 4 bases and J by 3 bases, with 9 bases between. Germline assignment: CDR1 MGHDK and CDR2 SYGVNS. The CDR3 consists of 13 residues. The CDR3 loop reads CASSGGHYTEAFF. CDR3 nucleotides: TGTGCCAGCAGTGGGGGACATTACACTGAAGCTTTCTTT.

This clonotype was detected a few times. The chain is built from TRBV12-3 or TRBV12-4 and TRBJ2-1, with TRBD2 identical over 11 bases. V shed 6 bases, J shed 8 bases, and the junction held 12 bases outside the gene matches. The CDR3 has 16 residues. CDR3 protein: CASSPALAGVGDEQFF. CDR3 bases: TGTGCCAGCAGCCCAGCACTAGCGGGAGTGGGCGATGAGCAGTTCTTC.

This clonotype showed up many times. The V call is TRBV5-1, the J call TRBJ2-3, with D possibly called TRBD1 or TRBD2 (5 bases each). The CDR3 consists of 14 residues. With 0 bases removed from V and 6 bases from J, the gap between germline ends came to 11 bases. CDR1 and CDR2 (germline): SGHRS, YFSETQ. The CDR3 loop reads CASSLARDGDTQYF. CDR3 DNA sequence: TGCGCCAGCAGCTTGGCTCGGGACGGGGATACGCAGTATTTT.

The chain joins TRBV30 to TRBJ2-1; 7 bases are a match to TRBD2. The CDR3 spans 13 residues. The V gene end was trimmed by 1 base and the J gene end by 10 bases; junction bases not matched to a gene: 7. In germline, CDR1 is GTSNPN, CDR2 SVGIG (reference sequence). The CDR3 DNA reads TGTGCCTGGAGTGCTCTGGGAGGGAAGGAGCAGTTCTTC. This codes for CAWSALGGKEQFF. Complete variable domain (other parts from reference TRBV30 and TRBJ2-1): SQTIHQWPATLVQPVGSPLSLECTVEGTSNPNLYWYRQAAGRGLQLLFYSVGIGQISSEVPQNLSASRPQDRQFILSSKKLLLSDSGFYLCAWSALGGKEQFFGPGTRLTVL.

The chain is built from TRBV28 and TRBJ1-5; no definite D call. This CDR3 spans 15 amino acids. CDR1 is MDHEN and CDR2 is SYDVKM in the germline V gene. V lost 6 bases and J 3 bases, leaving 15 bases between the germline ends. The CDR3 region is CASRNGGNDNQPQHF. CDR3 sequence (DNA): TGTGCCAGCAGAAATGGAGGGAATGACAATCAGCCCCAGCATTTT.

In this sample, this clonotype turned up many times. The rearrangement uses TRBV20-1 and TRBJ1-2; D not certain. The germline V gene has CDR1 DFQATT and CDR2 SNEGSKA (reference sequence). This CDR3 spans 13 amino acids. V was cut by 0 bases and J by 7 bases, with 12 bases left in between. CDR3 amino acids: CSARDGPGSGYTF. DNA for the CDR3: TGCAGTGCTAGAGATGGTCCCGGATCTGGCTACACCTTC.

The chain links TRBV12-3 or TRBV12-4 to TRBJ1-5, with TRBD1 as a possible D gene (5 bases). The V end lost 6 bases, the J end lost 3 bases, and 15 bases lay between the germline ends. This CDR3 has 15 amino acids. This CDR3 is CASSLGDSTNQPQHF. Here the CDR3 DNA reads TGTGCCAGCAGCCTCGGAGACAGTACCAATCAGCCCCAGCATTTT.

This clonotype was counted only a few times. The chain combines TRBV3-1 with TRBJ1-5; D ambiguous. Trimming left V 2 bases short and J 6 bases short, with 14 bases between. This CDR3 is built from 15 residues. Germline V gene data show CDR1 as LGHDT and CDR2 as YNNKEL (reference sequence). The DNA for the CDR3 is TGTGCCAGCAGCCAAAACGTCGAAACGGGTCAGCCCCAGCATTTT. Protein product: CASSQNVETGQPQHF.

The rearrangement joins TRBV5-1 to TRBJ2-7; tentatively, D is TRBD1 (6 bases). The CDR3 totals 14 residues. Germline CDR1 SGHRS, CDR2 YFSETQ. V lost 4 bases and J lost 1, with 12 bases in between. The CDR3 is CASSVGQRSYEQYF. The CDR3 region has the DNA TGCGCCAGCAGCGTAGGACAGCGGTCCTACGAGCAGTACTTC.

This clonotype was seen a handful of times. The chain uses TRBV19 and TRBJ1-2; TRBD1 is a possible D gene (5 bases). The CDR3 is 15 amino acids. V lost 4 bases to trimming and J lost 3 bases, with 15 bases between them. Per germline, CDR1 LNHDA and CDR2 SQIVND (reference sequence). The DNA for the CDR3 is TGTGCCAGTAGTAGAAACCGGGACGGGGACTATGGCTACACCTTC. Translated: CASSRNRDGDYGYTF.

The chain uses TRBV12-3 or TRBV12-4 and TRBJ2-2; tentatively, D is TRBD1 (6 bases). The length of the CDR3 is 14 residues. V lost 8 bases to trimming and J lost 3 bases, with 13 bases between them. The CDR3 DNA sequence: TGTGCCAGCGCGAGGGGGTTACACACCGGGGAGCTGTTTTTT. This codes for CASARGLHTGELFF.

This chain connects TRBV11-2 to TRBJ2-3, with 7 bases lining up with TRBD2. Germline-derived CDR1 and CDR2 are SGHAT and FQNNGV. The junction had 9 bases not matched to a gene; V was cut back by 5 bases and J by 1 base. This CDR3 is built from 16 residues. In DNA, the CDR3 is TGTGCCAGCAGCCCACGGGCAGCGGGACGCACAGATACGCAGTATTTT. Its translation is CASSPRAAGRTDTQYF.

The CDR3 coding sequence is TGTGCCAGCTCACAGGACAGGAAATACAATGAGCAGTTCTTC. It encodes CASSQDRKYNEQFF. The chain joins TRBV18 to TRBJ2-1; 7 bases align to TRBD1. The CDR3 sequence is 14 residues long. CDR1 KGHSH and CDR2 LQKENI come from the germline V gene. Unmatched junction bases numbered 4, after V lost 4 bases and J lost 4 bases.

The chain uses TRBV19 and TRBJ1-2, with D perhaps TRBD1 (6 bases). In germline, CDR1 is LNHDA, CDR2 SQIVND (reference sequence). The V gene lost 4 bases and the J gene lost 6 bases, with 15 bases spanning the gap. The CDR3 spans 14 residues. The CDR3 DNA reads TGTGCCAGTAGTAAGGGGGGCACGGTAAATGGCTACACCTTC. Translated, it gives CASSKGGTVNGYTF.

This clonotype was seen only a few times. The rearrangement uses TRBV2 and TRBJ2-5; D is ambiguous. The germline gives CDR1 SNHLY, CDR2 FYNNEI. This CDR3 has 13 residues. V gave up 6 bases and J gave up 4 bases, with 12 bases separating them. CDR3 coding DNA: TGTGCCAGCAGGGATGACCTAGGAGAGACCCAGTACTTC. Protein sequence: CASRDDLGETQYF. The full variable domain, rest sourced from reference TRBV2 and TRBJ2-5, is EPEVTQTPSHQVTQMGQEVILRCVPISNHLYFYWYRQILGQKVEFLVSFYNNEISEKSEIFDDQFSVERPDGSNFTLKIRSTKLEDSAMYFCASRDDLGETQYFGPGTRLLVL.

The V and J genes are TRBV29-1 and TRBJ2-7, with a possible D match to TRBD2 (6 bases). CDR1 and CDR2 from the germline V gene are SQVTM and ANQGSEA. The V end lost 7 bases, the J end lost 9 bases, and 25 bases lay between the germline ends. The CDR3 runs 14 residues. The CDR3 sequence is CSALTGGEPFGQYF. As DNA, the CDR3 is TGCAGCGCCCTGACCGGGGGAGAACCGTTCGGGCAGTACTTC.

The chain recombines TRBV6-2 or TRBV6-3 with TRBJ2-5; TRBD2 agrees at 13 bases. Germline lookup yields CDR1 MNHEY and CDR2 SVGEGT. This CDR3 contains 19 residues. The junction had 14 bases not matched to a gene; V was cut back by 7 bases and J by 0 bases. CDR3: CASMRWHPGLAGNQETQYF. The DNA for the CDR3 is TGTGCCAGCATGAGATGGCATCCGGGACTAGCGGGGAACCAAGAGACCCAGTACTTC.

This clonotype was detected only a few times. This chain's CDR3 is CASRAGTGPEKLFF. The CDR3, as DNA: TGTGCCAGCAGAGCCGGGACAGGCCCGGAAAAACTGTTTTTT. This sequence joins TRBV2 and TRBJ1-4; 8 bases map to TRBD1. Per the germline V gene, CDR1 is SNHLY and CDR2 is FYNNEI. Germline trimming cut 6 bases from V and 8 bases from J; bases unmatched to any gene: 8. CDR3 length: 14 amino acids.